This paragraph reports one T cell receptor beta chain. Its target is not known. Deletions cut 2 bases from V and 9 bases from J, with 11 bases between. The germline gives CDR1 GTSNPN, CDR2 SVGIG (reference sequence). This CDR3 contains 13 residues. The PCR contained 60 Vbeta and 13 Jbeta primers. The table came from immunoSEQ multiplex PCR; TCRdb's copy has only in-frame clones and leaves some out. The table has around 150,000 clones, roughly 70% seen once; the top ten hold roughly 1.6%. The data stem from a study of cytomegalovirus exposure and HLA in healthy donors. The study's findings and limits: By HLA locus, TCR association rates varied in a later analysis, with DRB1 showing the most and HLA-C the fewest. Later genetic work tied a missense DCLRE1C variant to beta-chain V and J trimming. Productive status was seen about 90% or about 30% of the time for most TCR beta V segments in an earlier analysis.

The sequence was obtained from a woman aged 40 to 50 in good health and CMV-seronegative. The chain employs TRBV30 and TRBJ1-6; possible D gene TRBD1, 6 bases. Sequences were obtained from PBMCs. The CDR3 coding sequence is TGTGCCTGGAGTAACCGACAGGTTTCACCCCTCCACTTT. It yields the protein CAWSNRQVSPLHF.